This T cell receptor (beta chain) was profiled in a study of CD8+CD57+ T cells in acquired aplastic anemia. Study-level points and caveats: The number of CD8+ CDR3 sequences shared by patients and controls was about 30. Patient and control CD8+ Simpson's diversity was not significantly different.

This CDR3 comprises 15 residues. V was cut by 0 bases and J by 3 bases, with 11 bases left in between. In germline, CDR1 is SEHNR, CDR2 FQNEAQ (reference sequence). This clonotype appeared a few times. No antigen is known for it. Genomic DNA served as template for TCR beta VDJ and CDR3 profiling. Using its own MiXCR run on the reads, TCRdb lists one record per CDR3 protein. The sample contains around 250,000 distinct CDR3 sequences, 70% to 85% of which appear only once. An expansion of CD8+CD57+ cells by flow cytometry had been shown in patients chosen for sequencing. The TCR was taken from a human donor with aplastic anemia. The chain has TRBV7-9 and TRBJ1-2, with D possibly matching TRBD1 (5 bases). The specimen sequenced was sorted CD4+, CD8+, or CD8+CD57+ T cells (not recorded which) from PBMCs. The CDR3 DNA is TGTGCCAGCAGCTTAGCACGGGGCGACGACTATGGCTACACCTTC. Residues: CASSLARGDDYGYTF.